This TCR beta chain appears in the sequencing data of a study of response to subunit inactivated influenza vaccine. V shed 0 bases and J shed 7 bases, with 12 bases lying between them. The CDR3 is made up of 14 amino acids. TCRdb re-called the RT-PCR reads through MiXCR, storing one row per CDR3 protein. Seen here are 450,000 to 600,000 distinct CDR3 sequences, 6% to 9% observed once, and the top ten hold around 13%. This clonotype occurred many times. The target antigen is unknown. Study-wide findings and caveats: New T cells are recruited in small numbers by each seasonal influenza vaccination, according to the authors' suggestion.

The V call is TRBV12-3 or TRBV12-4, the J call TRBJ1-2; weak D call: TRBD1 (6 bases). This TCR came from a man aged 45-69 years who received an inactivated influenza vaccine. The sample was PBMCs from blood, taken around 25 months after vaccination. In DNA form, the CDR3 reads TGTGCCAGCAGTTTAGCGTTAAGGGGGACTGGCTACACCTTC. Amino acid sequence: CASSLALRGTGYTF.